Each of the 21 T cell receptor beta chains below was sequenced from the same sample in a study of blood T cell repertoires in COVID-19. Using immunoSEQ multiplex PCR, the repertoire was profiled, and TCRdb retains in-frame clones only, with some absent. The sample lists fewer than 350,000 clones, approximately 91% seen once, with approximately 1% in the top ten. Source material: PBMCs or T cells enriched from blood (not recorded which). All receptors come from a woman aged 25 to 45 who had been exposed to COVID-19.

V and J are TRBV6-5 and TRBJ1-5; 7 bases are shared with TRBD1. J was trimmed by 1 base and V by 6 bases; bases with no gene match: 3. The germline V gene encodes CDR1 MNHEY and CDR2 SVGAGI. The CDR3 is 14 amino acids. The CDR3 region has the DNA TGTGCCAGCAGAGACAGGGCGAGCAATCAGCCCCAGCATTTT. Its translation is CASRDRASNQPQHF.

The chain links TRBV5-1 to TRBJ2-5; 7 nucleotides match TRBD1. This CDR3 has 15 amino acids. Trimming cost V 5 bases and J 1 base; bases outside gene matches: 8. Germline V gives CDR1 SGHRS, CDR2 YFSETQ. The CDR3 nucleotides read TGCGCCAGCAGTATCAGGGGGACAACCCAAGAGACCCAGTACTTC. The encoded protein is CASSIRGTTQETQYF.

The CDR3: CASSPRGNNNEQFF. The CDR3 DNA reads as TGTGCCAGCTCCCCTAGGGGCAATAATAATGAGCAGTTCTTC. This sequence joins TRBV27 and TRBJ2-1; perhaps TRBD1 as D (5 bases). This CDR3 has 14 residues. V lost 8 bases to trimming and J lost 7 bases, with 18 bases between them. Germline CDR1 is MNHEY and CDR2 is SMNVEV (reference sequence).

DNA for the CDR3: TGCAGCGTTGAAGGCAGATTCACAGATACGCAGTATTTT. It is translated as CSVEGRFTDTQYF. This rearrangement joins TRBV29-1 to TRBJ2-3, with D unresolved. This CDR3 contains 13 residues. V was clipped by 1 base and J by 2 bases, with 7 bases between them. Germline V CDR1 and CDR2: SQVTM, ANQGSEA.

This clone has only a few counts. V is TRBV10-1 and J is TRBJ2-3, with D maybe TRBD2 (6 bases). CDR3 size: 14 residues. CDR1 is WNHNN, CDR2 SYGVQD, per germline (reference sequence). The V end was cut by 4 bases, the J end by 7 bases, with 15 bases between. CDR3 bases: TGCGCCAGCAGTGGCACGCAGGGAGGTAATACGCAGTATTTT. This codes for CASSGTQGGNTQYF.

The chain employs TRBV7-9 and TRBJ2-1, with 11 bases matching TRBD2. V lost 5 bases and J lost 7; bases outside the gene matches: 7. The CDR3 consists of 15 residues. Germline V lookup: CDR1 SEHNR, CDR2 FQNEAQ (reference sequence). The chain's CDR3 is CASSLTSGSENEQFF. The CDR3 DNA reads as TGTGCCAGCAGCCTTACTAGCGGGAGCGAAAATGAGCAGTTCTTC. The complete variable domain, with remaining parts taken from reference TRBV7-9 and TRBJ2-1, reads DTGVSQNPRHKITKRGQNVTFRCDPISEHNRLYWYRQTLGQGPEFLTYFQNEAQLEKSRLLSDRFSAERPKGSFSTLEIQRTEQGDSAMYLCASSLTSGSENEQFFGPGTRLTVL.

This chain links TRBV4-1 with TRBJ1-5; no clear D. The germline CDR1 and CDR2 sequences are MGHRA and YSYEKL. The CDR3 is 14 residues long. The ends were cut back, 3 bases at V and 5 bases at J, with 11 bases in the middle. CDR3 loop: CASSQGRRDQPQHF. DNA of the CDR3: TGCGCCAGCAGCCAGGGCAGGCGGGATCAGCCCCAGCATTTT.

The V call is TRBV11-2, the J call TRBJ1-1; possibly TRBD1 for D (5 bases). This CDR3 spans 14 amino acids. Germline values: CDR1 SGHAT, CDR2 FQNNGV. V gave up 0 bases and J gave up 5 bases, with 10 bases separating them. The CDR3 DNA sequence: TGTGCCAGCAGCTTAGAAAGGGGAGGGACTGAAGCTTTCTTT. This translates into CASSLERGGTEAFF. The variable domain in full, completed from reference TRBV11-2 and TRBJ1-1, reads EAGVAQSPRYKIIEKRQSVAFWCNPISGHATLYWYQQILGQGPKLLIQFQNNGVVDDSQLPKDRFSAERLKGVDSTLKIQPAKLEDSAVYLCASSLERGGTEAFFGQGTRLTVV.

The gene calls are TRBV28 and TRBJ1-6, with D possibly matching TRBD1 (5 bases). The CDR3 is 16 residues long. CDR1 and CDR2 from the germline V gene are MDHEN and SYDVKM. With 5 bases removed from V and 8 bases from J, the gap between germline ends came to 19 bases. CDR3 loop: CASSPHVGGADSPLHF. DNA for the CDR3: TGTGCCAGCAGTCCCCACGTAGGAGGGGCGGATTCACCCCTCCACTTT.

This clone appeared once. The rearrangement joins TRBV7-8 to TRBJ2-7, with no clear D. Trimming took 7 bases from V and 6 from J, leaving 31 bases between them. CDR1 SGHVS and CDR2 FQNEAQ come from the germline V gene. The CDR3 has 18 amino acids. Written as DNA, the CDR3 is TGTGCCAGCACCCTCTCCCCCCCAGGCAGCCCCATGGCTTCCGAGCAGTACTTC. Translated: CASTLSPPGSPMASEQYF.

The CDR3 spells CASSRTGGNEKLFF. CDR3 nucleotides: TGTGCCAGCAGTCGGACAGGGGGCAATGAAAAACTGTTTTTT. The chain couples TRBV27 to TRBJ1-4; 11 bases map to TRBD1. Germline trimming cut 5 bases from V and 5 bases from J; bases unmatched to any gene: 1. Germline V CDR1 and CDR2: MNHEY, SMNVEV (reference sequence). The CDR3 loop spans 14 amino acids. Together with reference TRBV27 and TRBJ1-4, the CDR3 gives the full variable domain: EAQVTQNPRYLITVTGKKLTVTCSQNMNHEYMSWYRQDPGLGLRQIYYSMNVEVTDKGDVPEGYKVSRKEKRNFPLILESPSPNQTSLYFCASSRTGGNEKLFFGSGTQLSVL.

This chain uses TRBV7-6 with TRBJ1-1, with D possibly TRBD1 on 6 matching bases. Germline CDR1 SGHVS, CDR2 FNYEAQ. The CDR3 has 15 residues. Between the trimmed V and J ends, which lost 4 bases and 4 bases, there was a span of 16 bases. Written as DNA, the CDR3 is TGTGCCAGCAGCTCGGGGCGGGGGGCGTCCACTGAAGCTTTCTTT. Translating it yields CASSSGRGASTEAFF.

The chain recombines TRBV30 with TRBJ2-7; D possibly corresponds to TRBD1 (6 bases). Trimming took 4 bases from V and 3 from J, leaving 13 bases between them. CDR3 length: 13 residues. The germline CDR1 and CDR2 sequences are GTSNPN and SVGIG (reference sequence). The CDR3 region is CAWKRGSHYEQYF. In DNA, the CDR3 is TGTGCCTGGAAGAGGGGGTCTCACTACGAGCAGTACTTC.

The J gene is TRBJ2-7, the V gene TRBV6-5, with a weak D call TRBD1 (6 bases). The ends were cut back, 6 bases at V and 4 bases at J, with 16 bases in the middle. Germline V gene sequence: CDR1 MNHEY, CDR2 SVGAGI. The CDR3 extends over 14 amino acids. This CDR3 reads CASSSQGAEYEQYF. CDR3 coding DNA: TGTGCCAGCAGCTCACAGGGTGCGGAGTACGAGCAGTACTTC.

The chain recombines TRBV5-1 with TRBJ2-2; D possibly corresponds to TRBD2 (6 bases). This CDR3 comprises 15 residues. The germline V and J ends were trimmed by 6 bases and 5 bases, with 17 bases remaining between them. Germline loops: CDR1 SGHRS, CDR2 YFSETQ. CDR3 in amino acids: CASTPGLARTGELFF. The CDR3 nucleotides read TGCGCCAGCACCCCAGGGCTAGCGAGGACCGGGGAGCTGTTTTTT. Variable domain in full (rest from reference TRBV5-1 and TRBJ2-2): KAGVTQTPRYLIKTRGQQVTLSCSPISGHRSVSWYQQTPGQGLQFLFEYFSETQRNKGNFPGRFSGRQFSNSRSEMNVSTLELGDSALYLCASTPGLARTGELFFGEGSRLTVL.

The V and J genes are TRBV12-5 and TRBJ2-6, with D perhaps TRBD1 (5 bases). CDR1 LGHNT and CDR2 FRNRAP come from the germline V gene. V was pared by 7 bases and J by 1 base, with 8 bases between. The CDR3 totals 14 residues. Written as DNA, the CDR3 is TGTGCTAGTGTTTCAGGGTCTGGGGCCAACGTCCTGACTTTC. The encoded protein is CASVSGSGANVLTF. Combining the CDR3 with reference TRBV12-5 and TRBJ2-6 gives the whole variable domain DARVTQTPRHKVTEMGQEVTMRCQPILGHNTVFWYRQTMMQGLELLAYFRNRAPLDDSGMPKDRFSAEMPDATLATLKIQPSEPRDSAVYFCASVSGSGANVLTFGAGSRLTVL.

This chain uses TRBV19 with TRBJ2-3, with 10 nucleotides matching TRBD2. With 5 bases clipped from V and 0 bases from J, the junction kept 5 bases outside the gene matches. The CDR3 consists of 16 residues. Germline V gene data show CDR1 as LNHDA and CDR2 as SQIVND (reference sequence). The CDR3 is CASSLGLATSTDTQYF. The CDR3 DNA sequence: TGTGCCAGTAGTCTGGGACTAGCGACTAGCACAGATACGCAGTATTTT. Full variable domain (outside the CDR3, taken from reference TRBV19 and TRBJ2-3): DGGITQSPKYLFRKEGQNVTLSCEQNLNHDAMYWYRQDPGQGLRLIYYSQIVNDFQKGDIAEGYSVSREKKESFPLTVTSAQKNPTAFYLCASSLGLATSTDTQYFGPGTRLTVL.

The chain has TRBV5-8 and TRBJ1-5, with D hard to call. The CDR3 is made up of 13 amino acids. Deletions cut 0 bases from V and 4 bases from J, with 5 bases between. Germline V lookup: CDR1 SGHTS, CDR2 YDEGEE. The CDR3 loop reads CASSLAPNQPQHF. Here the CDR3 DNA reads TGTGCCAGCAGCTTGGCCCCTAATCAGCCCCAGCATTTT.

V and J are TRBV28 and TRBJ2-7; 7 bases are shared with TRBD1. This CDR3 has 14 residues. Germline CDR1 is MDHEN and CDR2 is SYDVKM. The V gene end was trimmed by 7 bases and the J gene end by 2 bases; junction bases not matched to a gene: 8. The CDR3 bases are TGTGCCAGCATAGGGGGCTCGAATACCTACGAGCAGTACTTC. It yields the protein CASIGGSNTYEQYF. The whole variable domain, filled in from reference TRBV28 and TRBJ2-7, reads DVKVTQSSRYLVKRTGEKVFLECVQDMDHENMFWYRQDPGLGLRLIYFSYDVKMKEKGDIPEGYSVSREKKERFSLILESASTNQTSMYLCASIGGSNTYEQYFGPGTRLTVT.

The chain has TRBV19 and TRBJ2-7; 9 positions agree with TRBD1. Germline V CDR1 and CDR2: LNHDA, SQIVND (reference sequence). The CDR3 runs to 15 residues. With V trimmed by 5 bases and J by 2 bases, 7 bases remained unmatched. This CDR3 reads CASSSGQGWTYEQYF. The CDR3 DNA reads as TGTGCCAGTAGTTCCGGACAGGGGTGGACCTACGAGCAGTACTTC.

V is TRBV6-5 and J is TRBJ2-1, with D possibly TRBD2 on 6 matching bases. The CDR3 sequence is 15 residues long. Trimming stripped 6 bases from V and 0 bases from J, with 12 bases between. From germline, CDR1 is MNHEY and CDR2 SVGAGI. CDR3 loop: CASSRAGSSYNEQFF. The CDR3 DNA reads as TGTGCCAGCAGCCGAGCGGGTAGCTCCTACAATGAGCAGTTCTTC.